The 14 T cell receptor beta chains below were found in one sample sequenced in a study of blood T cell repertoires in COVID-19. The assay was immunoSEQ multiplex PCR, and TCRdb's table has in-frame clones only and misses some. This table holds 200,000 to 300,000 clones, approximately 80% found once. Sample: peripheral blood. The receptors were sampled from a man aged 40-55 years who had recovered from COVID-19.

As to this clone: A read error may be the cause here, since a much bigger clone is one base away. CDR3 in amino acids: CASSLWMGGPYEQYF. The CDR3, as DNA: TGCGCCAGCAGCTTGTGGATGGGAGGGCCCTACGAGCAGTACTTC. J is TRBJ2-7 and V is TRBV5-1; TRBD2 agrees at 7 bases. V lost 1 base to trimming and J lost 2 bases; unmatched junction nucleotides: 6. Germline assignment: CDR1 SGHRS and CDR2 YFSETQ. This CDR3 contains 15 residues. Full variable domain (missing parts from reference TRBV5-1 and TRBJ2-7): KAGVTQTPRYLIKTRGQQVTLSCSPISGHRSVSWYQQTPGQGLQFLFEYFSETQRNKGNFPGRFSGRQFSNSRSEMNVSTLELGDSALYLCASSLWMGGPYEQYFGPGTRLTVT.

The rearrangement joins TRBV5-4 to TRBJ2-1; D perhaps matches TRBD2 (6 bases). V dropped 3 bases and J dropped 5 bases, with 15 bases sitting between them. The CDR3 is made up of 15 amino acids. Germline CDR1 SGHNT, CDR2 YYREEE (reference sequence). In nucleotides, the CDR3 is TGTGCCAGCAGCTCTCGCGGGGTCGGCAACAATGAGCAGTTCTTC. Its translation is CASSSRGVGNNEQFF.

The table lists this clone with a count of one. This chain connects TRBV7-2 to TRBJ2-5; possibly TRBD2 for D (5 bases). The V gene's germline CDR1 is SGHTA and CDR2 FQGNSA. The CDR3 consists of 14 residues. V was cut by 4 bases and J by 0 bases, with 9 bases left in between. The CDR3 region is CASSSRAYQETQYF. Written as DNA, the CDR3 is TGTGCCAGCAGCTCGCGGGCTTACCAAGAGACCCAGTACTTC.

This chain links TRBV18 with TRBJ1-3, with 8 bases identical to TRBD1. CDR3 length: 14 amino acids. Germline lookup yields CDR1 KGHSH and CDR2 LQKENI. The trim removed 8 bases at V and 4 bases at J, leaving 7 bases unmatched. CDR3 nucleotides: TGTGCCAGCCGGAAGACAGGGGAAGGAAACACCATATATTTT. Protein: CASRKTGEGNTIYF.

This chain links TRBV30 with TRBJ2-1; 10 bases agree with TRBD2. V gave up 4 bases and J gave up 0 bases; unmatched junction bases: 15. The CDR3 runs 19 residues. The germline gives CDR1 GTSNPN, CDR2 SVGIG (reference sequence). CDR3 in amino acids: CAWTGLSSGGIGSYNEQFF. CDR3 DNA: TGTGCCTGGACCGGGCTATCTAGCGGGGGAATTGGCTCCTACAATGAGCAGTTCTTC.

The chain has TRBV18 and TRBJ1-5, with 7 positions matching TRBD1. The ends lost 2 bases at V and 5 bases at J; junction bases unmatched: 3. From germline, CDR1 is KGHSH and CDR2 LQKENI. This CDR3 is built from 14 residues. The CDR3 sequence is CASSPMQGDQPQHF. The CDR3 bases are TGTGCCAGCTCACCAATGCAGGGGGATCAGCCCCAGCATTTT.

The chain uses TRBV5-4 and TRBJ1-6; D remains unclear. The CDR3 has 16 amino acids. CDR1 and CDR2 (germline): SGHNT, YYREEE (reference sequence). Trimming removed 7 bases at V and 1 base at J, with 15 bases between. CDR3 DNA sequence: TGTGCCAGCCTCGCGGTTTACGAATCCTATAATTCACCCCTCCACTTT. This sequence encodes CASLAVYESYNSPLHF.

This sequence joins TRBV27 and TRBJ1-1, with 9 bases fitting TRBD1. Germline CDR1 MNHEY, CDR2 SMNVEV (reference sequence). The ends lost 0 bases at V and 3 bases at J; junction bases unmatched: 2. CDR3 length equals 15 residues. CDR3 sequence: CASSLSGTGYTEAFF. The CDR3 region has the DNA TGTGCCAGCAGTTTATCCGGGACAGGGTACACTGAAGCTTTCTTT.

V is TRBV27 and J is TRBJ1-5; 7 nucleotides agree with TRBD1. CDR1 and CDR2 from the germline V gene are MNHEY and SMNVEV (reference sequence). This CDR3 region has 14 residues. The ends lost 8 bases at V and 3 bases at J; junction bases unmatched: 7. The CDR3 is CASGVQGINQPQHF. CDR3 coding DNA: TGTGCCAGCGGGGTACAGGGGATCAATCAGCCCCAGCATTTT.

The chain combines TRBV18 with TRBJ1-1, with 8 bases that match TRBD1. The CDR3 is made up of 13 amino acids. Germline V gene lookup returns CDR1 KGHSH and CDR2 LQKENI. Trimming cost V 5 bases and J 5 bases; bases outside gene matches: 4. This chain's CDR3 is CASSEGQATEAFF. Written as DNA, the CDR3 is TGTGCCAGCTCAGAGGGACAGGCGACTGAAGCTTTCTTT.

The chain is built from TRBV5-1 and TRBJ1-2; possibly TRBD1 for D (6 bases). V was pared by 1 base and J by 1 base, with 11 bases between. This CDR3 region has 15 residues. CDR1 and CDR2 (germline): SGHRS, YFSETQ. CDR3 region: CASSLFQGHNYGYTF. CDR3 coding DNA: TGCGCCAGCAGCTTGTTTCAGGGACATAACTATGGCTACACCTTC.

The chain uses TRBV5-4 and TRBJ1-2; possible D gene TRBD1, 6 bases. Germline V gives CDR1 SGHNT, CDR2 YYREEE (reference sequence). The V end lost 4 bases, the J end lost 3 bases, and 13 bases lay between the germline ends. CDR3 length equals 14 residues. DNA for the CDR3: TGTGCCAGCAGCGGGGGCGGTAGGGACTATGGCTACACCTTC. Protein sequence: CASSGGGRDYGYTF. Complete variable domain (other parts from reference TRBV5-4 and TRBJ1-2): ETGVTQSPTHLIKTRGQQVTLRCSSQSGHNTVSWYQQALGQGPQFIFQYYREEENGRGNFPPRFSGLQFPNYSSELNVNALELDDSALYLCASSGGGRDYGYTFGSGTRLTVV.

The chain is built from TRBV6-1 and TRBJ1-5; TRBD1 matches at 7 bases. The CDR3 has 16 amino acids. Germline lookup yields CDR1 MNHNS and CDR2 SASEGT. Trimming at V came to 3 bases and at J to 9 bases, leaving 14 bases not matched to a gene. For the CDR3, the DNA is TGTGCCAGCAGTGACCTTCGTGGGGACAGCCTAGGGCCCCAGCATTTT. As protein: CASSDLRGDSLGPQHF.

J is TRBJ2-3 and V is TRBV5-5; the match to TRBD1 covers 11 bases. This CDR3 spans 14 amino acids. V shed 4 bases, J shed 5 bases, and the junction held 3 bases outside the gene matches. Germline assignment: CDR1 SGHKS and CDR2 YYEKEE (reference sequence). CDR3 sequence reads: CASSLDRGQDTQYF. The CDR3, as DNA: TGTGCCAGCAGCCTGGACAGGGGGCAAGATACGCAGTATTTT.